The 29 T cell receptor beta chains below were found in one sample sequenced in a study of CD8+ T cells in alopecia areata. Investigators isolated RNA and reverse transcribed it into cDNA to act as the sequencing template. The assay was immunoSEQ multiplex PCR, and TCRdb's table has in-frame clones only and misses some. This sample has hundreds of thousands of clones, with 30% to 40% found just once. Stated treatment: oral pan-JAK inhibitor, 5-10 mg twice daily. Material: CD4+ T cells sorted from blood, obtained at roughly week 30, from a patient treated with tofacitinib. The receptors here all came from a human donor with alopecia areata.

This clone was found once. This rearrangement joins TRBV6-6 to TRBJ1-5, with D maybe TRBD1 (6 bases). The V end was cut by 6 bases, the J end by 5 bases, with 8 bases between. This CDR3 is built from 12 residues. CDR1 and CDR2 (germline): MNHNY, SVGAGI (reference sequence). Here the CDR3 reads CASSNRDQPQHF. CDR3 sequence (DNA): TGTGCCAGCAGCAACAGGGATCAGCCCCAGCATTTT.

The CDR3 region has the DNA TGCAGCGTCGGCCCGGGACTAGCGGAATACACAGATACGCAGTATTTT. It specifies CSVGPGLAEYTDTQYF. The rearrangement links TRBV29-1 to TRBJ2-3; 11 positions agree with TRBD2. The CDR3 extends over 16 amino acids. Germline V gives CDR1 SQVTM, CDR2 ANQGSEA. V trimming: 6 bases; J trimming: 2 bases; junction bases outside the gene matches: 10.

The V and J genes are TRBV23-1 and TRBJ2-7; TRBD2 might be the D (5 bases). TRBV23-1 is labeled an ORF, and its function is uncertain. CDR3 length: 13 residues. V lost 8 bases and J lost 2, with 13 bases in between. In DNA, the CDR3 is TGCGCCAGCTCGGAGAGGGAAGCCTACGAGCAGTACTTC. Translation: CASSEREAYEQYF.

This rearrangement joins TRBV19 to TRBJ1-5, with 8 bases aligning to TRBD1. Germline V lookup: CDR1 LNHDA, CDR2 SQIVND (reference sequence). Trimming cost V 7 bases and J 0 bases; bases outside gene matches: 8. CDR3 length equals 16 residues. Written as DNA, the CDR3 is TGTGCCAGTACCCGGGGACAGGTTGATAGCAATCAGCCCCAGCATTTT. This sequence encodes CASTRGQVDSNQPQHF.

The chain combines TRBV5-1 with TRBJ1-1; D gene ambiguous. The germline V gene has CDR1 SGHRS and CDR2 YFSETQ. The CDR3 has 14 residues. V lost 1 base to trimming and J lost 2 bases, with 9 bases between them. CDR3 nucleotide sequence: TGCGCCAGCAGCTTGTCGACCGCCAACACTGAAGCTTTCTTT. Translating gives CASSLSTANTEAFF.

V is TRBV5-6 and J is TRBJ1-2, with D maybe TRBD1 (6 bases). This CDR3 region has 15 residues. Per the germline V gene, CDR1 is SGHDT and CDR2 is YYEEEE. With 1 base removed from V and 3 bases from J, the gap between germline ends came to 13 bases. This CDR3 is CASSLISRGDYGYTF. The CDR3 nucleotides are TGTGCCAGCAGCTTGATTTCCAGGGGAGACTATGGCTACACCTTC. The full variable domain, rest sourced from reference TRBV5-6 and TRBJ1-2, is DAGVTQSPTHLIKTRGQQVTLRCSPKSGHDTVSWYQQALGQGPQFIFQYYEEEERQRGNFPDRFSGHQFPNYSSELNVNALLLGDSALYLCASSLISRGDYGYTFGSGTRLTVV.

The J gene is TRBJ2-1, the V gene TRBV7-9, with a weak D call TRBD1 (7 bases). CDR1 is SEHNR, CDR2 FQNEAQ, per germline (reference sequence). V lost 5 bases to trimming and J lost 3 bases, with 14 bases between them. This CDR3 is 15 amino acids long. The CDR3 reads CASSGGTVRYNEQFF. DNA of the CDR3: TGTGCCAGCAGCGGCGGGACAGTCCGCTACAATGAGCAGTTCTTC.

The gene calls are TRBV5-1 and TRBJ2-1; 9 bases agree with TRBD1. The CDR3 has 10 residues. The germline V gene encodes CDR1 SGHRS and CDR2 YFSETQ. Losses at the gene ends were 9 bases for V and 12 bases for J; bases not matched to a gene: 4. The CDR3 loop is CATLDRGQFF. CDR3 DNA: TGCGCCACCTTGGACAGGGGGCAGTTCTTC.

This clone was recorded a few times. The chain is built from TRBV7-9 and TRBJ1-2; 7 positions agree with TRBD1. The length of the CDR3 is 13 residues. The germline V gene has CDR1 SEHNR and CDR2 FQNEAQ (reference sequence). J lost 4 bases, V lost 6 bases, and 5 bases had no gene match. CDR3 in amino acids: CASSLGQFYGYTF. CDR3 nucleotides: TGTGCCAGCAGTCTGGGACAGTTCTATGGCTACACCTTC.

The CDR3 bases are TGTGCCAGCAGGACCATCTCTGGGGCCAACGTCCTGACTTTC. The encoded protein is CASRTISGANVLTF. The V and J genes are TRBV11-2 and TRBJ2-6; no definite D call. V was cut by 6 bases and J by 0 bases, with 6 bases left in between. The germline V gene has CDR1 SGHAT and CDR2 FQNNGV. The CDR3 totals 14 residues.

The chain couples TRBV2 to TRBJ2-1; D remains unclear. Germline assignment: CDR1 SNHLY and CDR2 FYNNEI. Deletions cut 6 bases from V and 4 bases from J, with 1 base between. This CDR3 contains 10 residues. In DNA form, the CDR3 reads TGTGCCAGCAGGTACAATGAGCAGTTCTTC. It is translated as CASRYNEQFF. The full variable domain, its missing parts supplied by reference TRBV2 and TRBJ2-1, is EPEVTQTPSHQVTQMGQEVILRCVPISNHLYFYWYRQILGQKVEFLVSFYNNEISEKSEIFDDQFSVERPDGSNFTLKIRSTKLEDSAMYFCASRYNEQFFGPGTRLTVL.

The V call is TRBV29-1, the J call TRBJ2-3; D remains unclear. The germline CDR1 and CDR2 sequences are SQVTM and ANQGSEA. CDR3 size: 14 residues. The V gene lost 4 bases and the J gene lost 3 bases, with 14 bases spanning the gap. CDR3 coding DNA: TGCAGCGTTGTGGGTCAGATGGGGACAGATACGCAGTATTTT. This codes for CSVVGQMGTDTQYF.

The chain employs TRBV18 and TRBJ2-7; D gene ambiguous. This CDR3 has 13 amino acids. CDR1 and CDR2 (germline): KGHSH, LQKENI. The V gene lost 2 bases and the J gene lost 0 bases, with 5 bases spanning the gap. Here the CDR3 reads CASSPGDSYEQYF. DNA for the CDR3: TGTGCCAGCTCACCAGGGGACTCCTACGAGCAGTACTTC.

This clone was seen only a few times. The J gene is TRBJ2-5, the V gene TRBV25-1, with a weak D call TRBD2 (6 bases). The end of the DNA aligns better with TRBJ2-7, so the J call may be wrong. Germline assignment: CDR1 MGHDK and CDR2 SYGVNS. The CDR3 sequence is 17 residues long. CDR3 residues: CASSEMGRGGGGYEQYF. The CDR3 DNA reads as TGTGCCAGCAGTGAAATGGGTCGCGGTGGGGGAGGCTACGAGCAGTACTTC.

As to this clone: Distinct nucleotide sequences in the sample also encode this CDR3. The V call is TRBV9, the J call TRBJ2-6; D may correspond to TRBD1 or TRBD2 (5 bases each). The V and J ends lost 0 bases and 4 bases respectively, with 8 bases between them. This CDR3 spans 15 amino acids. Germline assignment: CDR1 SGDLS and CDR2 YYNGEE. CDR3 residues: CASSVVGTGANVLTF. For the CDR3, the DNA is TGTGCCAGCAGCGTAGTAGGGACCGGGGCCAACGTCCTGACTTTC.

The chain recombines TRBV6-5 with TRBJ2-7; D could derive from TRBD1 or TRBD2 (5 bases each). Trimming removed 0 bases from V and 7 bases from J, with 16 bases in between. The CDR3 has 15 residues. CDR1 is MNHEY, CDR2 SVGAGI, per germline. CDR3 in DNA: TGTGCCAGCAGTTACTCGGCAGGGAGCGTTGGGGAGCAGTACTTC. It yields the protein CASSYSAGSVGEQYF.

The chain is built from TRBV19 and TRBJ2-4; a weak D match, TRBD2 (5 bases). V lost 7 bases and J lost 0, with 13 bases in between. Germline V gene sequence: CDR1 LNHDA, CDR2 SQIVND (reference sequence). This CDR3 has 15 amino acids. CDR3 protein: CASTSTGLAKNIQYF. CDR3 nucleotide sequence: TGTGCCAGTACCTCGACCGGACTAGCCAAAAACATTCAGTACTTC.

The CDR3 region has the DNA TGCGCCAGCAGCTTGGTAGTGGGGAGCTCCTACGAGCAGTACTTC. It translates to CASSLVVGSSYEQYF. This chain connects TRBV5-1 to TRBJ2-7; tentative D call: TRBD2 (5 bases). CDR1 and CDR2 from the germline V gene are SGHRS and YFSETQ. CDR3 length: 15 amino acids. The V and J ends lost 0 bases and 0 bases respectively, with 10 bases between them.

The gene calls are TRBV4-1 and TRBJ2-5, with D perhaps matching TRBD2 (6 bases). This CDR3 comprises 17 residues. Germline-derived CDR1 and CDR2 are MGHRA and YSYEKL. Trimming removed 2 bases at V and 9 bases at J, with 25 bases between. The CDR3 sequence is CASSQTWAREVQGSQYF. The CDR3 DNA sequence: TGCGCCAGCAGCCAAACCTGGGCCAGGGAGGTTCAAGGGTCCCAGTACTTC.

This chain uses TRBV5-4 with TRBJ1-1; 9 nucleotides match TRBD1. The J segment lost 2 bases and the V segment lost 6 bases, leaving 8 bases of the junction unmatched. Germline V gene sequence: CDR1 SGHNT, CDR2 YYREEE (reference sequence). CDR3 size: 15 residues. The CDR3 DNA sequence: TGTGCCAGCAACAAACCGGGACAGGGTAACACTGAAGCTTTCTTT. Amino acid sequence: CASNKPGQGNTEAFF.

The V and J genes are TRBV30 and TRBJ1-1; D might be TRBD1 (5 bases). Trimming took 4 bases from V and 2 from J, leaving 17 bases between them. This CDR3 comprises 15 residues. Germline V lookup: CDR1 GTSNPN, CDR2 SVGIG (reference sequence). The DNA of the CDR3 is TGTGCCTGGATGGGGGTTTGGCCTTTAAACACTGAAGCTTTCTTT. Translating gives CAWMGVWPLNTEAFF.

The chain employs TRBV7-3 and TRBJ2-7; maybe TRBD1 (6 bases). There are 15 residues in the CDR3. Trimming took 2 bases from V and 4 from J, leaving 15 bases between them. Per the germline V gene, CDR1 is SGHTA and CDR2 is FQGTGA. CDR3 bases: TGTGCCAGCAGCTTATCTGGGGGCAGGCAATACGAGCAGTACTTC. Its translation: CASSLSGGRQYEQYF.

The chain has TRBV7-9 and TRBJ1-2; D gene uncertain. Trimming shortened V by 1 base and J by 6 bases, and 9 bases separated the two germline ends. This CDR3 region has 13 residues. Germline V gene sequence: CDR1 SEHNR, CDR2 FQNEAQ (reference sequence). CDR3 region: CASSLGSGDGYTF. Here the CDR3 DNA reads TGTGCCAGCAGCTTAGGTTCTGGGGATGGCTACACCTTC.

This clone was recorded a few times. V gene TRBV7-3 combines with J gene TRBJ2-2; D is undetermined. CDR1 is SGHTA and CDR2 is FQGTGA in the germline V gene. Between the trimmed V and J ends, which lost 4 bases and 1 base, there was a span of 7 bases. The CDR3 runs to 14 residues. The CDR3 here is CASSSDLNTGELFF. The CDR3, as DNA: TGTGCCAGCAGCTCTGACCTGAACACCGGGGAGCTGTTTTTT.

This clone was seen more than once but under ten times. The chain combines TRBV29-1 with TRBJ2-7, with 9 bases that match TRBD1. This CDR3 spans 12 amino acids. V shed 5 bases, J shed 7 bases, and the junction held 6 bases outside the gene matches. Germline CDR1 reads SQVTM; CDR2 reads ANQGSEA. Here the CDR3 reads CSVSQGAGEQYF. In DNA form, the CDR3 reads TGCAGCGTTTCACAGGGGGCAGGAGAGCAGTACTTC.

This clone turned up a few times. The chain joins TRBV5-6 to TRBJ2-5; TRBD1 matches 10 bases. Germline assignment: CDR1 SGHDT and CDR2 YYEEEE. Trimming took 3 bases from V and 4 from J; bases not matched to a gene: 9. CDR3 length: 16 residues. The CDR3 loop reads CASSSPGQGVAETQYF. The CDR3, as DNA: TGTGCCAGCAGCTCTCCCGGACAGGGGGTTGCAGAGACCCAGTACTTC.

The CDR3 DNA sequence: TGCGCCAGCAGCCAATGGACTAGCTACAATGAGCAGTTCTTC. Translated: CASSQWTSYNEQFF. The V and J genes are TRBV4-1 and TRBJ2-1, with 7 bases aligning to TRBD2. The germline gives CDR1 MGHRA, CDR2 YSYEKL. Trimming cost V 2 bases and J 3 bases; bases outside gene matches: 1. The CDR3 runs to 14 residues.

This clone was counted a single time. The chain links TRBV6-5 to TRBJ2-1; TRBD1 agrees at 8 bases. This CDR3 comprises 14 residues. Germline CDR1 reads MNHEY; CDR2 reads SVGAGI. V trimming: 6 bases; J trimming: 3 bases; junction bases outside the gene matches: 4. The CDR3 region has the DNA TGTGCCAGCAGCCAAGGACAGGGCTACAATGAGCAGTTCTTC. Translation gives CASSQGQGYNEQFF.

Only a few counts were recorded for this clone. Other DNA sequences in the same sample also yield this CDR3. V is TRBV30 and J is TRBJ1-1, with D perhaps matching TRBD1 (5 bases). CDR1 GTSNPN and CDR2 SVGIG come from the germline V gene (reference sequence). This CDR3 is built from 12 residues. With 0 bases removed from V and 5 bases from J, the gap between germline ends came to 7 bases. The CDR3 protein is CAWSVGGTEAFF. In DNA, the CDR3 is TGTGCCTGGAGTGTGGGGGGAACTGAAGCTTTCTTT. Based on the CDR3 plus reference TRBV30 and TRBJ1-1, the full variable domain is SQTIHQWPATLVQPVGSPLSLECTVEGTSNPNLYWYRQAAGRGLQLLFYSVGIGQISSEVPQNLSASRPQDRQFILSSKKLLLSDSGFYLCAWSVGGTEAFFGQGTRLTVV.